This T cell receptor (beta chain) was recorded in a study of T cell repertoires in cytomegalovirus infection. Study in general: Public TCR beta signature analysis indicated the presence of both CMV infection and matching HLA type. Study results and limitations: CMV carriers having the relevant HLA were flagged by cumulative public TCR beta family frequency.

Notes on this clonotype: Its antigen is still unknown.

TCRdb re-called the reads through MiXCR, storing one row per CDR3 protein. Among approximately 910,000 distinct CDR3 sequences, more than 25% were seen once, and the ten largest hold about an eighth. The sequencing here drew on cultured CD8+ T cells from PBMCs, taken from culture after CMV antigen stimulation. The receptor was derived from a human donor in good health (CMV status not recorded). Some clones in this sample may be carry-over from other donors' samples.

The CDR3 sequence is CASSPGAPWSGNTIYF. CDR3 coding DNA: TGTGCCAGCAGCCCTGGGGCCCCCTGGTCTGGAAACACCATATATTTT. The V gene is TRBV27, the J gene TRBJ1-3; a weak D match, TRBD1 (5 bases). The germline V gene encodes CDR1 MNHEY and CDR2 SMNVEV (reference sequence). The CDR3 consists of 16 residues. The V end was cut by 6 bases, the J end by 1 base, with 16 bases between.